The sequence of this T cell receptor (beta chain) was determined in a study of T-cell memory formation after mild COVID-19. Whole-study findings and limits: While clones contracting from day 15 to 85 were balanced between CD4 and CD8, later expanders leaned CD4+. Second-wave clones reaching peak frequency on day 37 lacked confirmed SARS-CoV-2 specificity. Prior to infection, memory already included some responding clones, suggesting cross-reactive memory joined.

Regarding this clonotype: The antigen is not known.

Each CDR3 protein is one row after TCRdb ran MiXCR on the 5' RACE reads. Here the sample spans about 470,000 distinct CDR3 sequences, around a quarter being singletons. Trimming took 3 bases from V and 14 from J, leaving 13 bases between them. This CDR3 region has 10 residues. Germline assignment: CDR1 DFQATT and CDR2 SNEGSKA (reference sequence). The rearrangement uses TRBV20-1 and TRBJ1-2, with D unresolved. Sequenced: PBMCs or a T cell subset sorted from them (not recorded which). The source is an adult woman who had mild COVID-19 (a few samples of this study predate the infection). Cell type and time point are not known. The CDR3 DNA sequence: TGCAGTGCTAGTGGAGCGATGATTACCTTC. This translates into CSASGAMITF.